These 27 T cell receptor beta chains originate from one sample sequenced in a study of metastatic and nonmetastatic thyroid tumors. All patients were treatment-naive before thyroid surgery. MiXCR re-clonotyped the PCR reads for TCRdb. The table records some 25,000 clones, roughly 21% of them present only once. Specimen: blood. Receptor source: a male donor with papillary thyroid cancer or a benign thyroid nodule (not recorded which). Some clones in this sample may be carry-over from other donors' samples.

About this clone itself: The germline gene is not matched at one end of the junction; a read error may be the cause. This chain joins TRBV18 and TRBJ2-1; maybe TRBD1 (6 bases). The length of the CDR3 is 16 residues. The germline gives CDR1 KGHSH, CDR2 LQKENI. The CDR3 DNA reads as TGTGCCGGCTCACCAGGAGCACAGGGTGCCTACAATGAGCAGTTCTTC. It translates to CAGSPGAQGAYNEQFF.

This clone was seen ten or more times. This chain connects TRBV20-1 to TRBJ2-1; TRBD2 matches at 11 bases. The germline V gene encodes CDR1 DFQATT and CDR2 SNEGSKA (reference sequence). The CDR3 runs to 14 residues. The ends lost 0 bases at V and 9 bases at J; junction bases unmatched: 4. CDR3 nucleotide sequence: TGCAGTGCTAGAGATAGCGGGAGGGCCACTGAGCAGTTCTTC. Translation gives CSARDSGRATEQFF.

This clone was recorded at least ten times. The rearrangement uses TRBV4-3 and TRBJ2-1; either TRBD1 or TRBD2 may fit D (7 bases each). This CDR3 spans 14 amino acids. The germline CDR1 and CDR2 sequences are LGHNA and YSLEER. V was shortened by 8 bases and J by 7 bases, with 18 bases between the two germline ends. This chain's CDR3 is CASSHFRGGNEQFF. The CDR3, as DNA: TGCGCCAGCTCCCACTTCAGGGGGGGGAATGAGCAGTTCTTC.

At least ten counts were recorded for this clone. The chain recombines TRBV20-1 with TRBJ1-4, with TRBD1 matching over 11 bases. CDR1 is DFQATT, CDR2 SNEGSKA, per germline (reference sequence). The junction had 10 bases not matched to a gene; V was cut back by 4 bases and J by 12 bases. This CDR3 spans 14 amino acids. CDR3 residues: CSATSGTGGSELFF. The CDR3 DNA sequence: TGCAGTGCTACCTCCGGGACAGGGGGTTCGGAACTGTTTTTT.

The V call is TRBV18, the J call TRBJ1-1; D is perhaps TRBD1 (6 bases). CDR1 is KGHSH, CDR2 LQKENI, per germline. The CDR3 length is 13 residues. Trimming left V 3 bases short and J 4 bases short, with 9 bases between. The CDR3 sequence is CASSPGTTTEAFF. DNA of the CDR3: TGTGCCAGCTCACCCGGGACAACCACTGAAGCTTTCTTT.

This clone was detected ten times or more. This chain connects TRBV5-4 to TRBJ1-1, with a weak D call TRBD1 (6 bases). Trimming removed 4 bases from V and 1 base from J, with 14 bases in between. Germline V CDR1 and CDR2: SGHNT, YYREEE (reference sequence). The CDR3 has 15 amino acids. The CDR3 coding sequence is TGTGCCAGCAGCCTCAACAGGGCCCAGAACACTGAAGCTTTCTTT. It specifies CASSLNRAQNTEAFF.

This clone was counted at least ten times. Here the CDR3 reads CAWTGHSGDEQFF. As DNA, the CDR3 is TGTGCCTGGACGGGACATAGTGGCGATGAGCAGTTCTTC. V usage is TRBV30 and J usage is TRBJ2-1, with a tentative D call TRBD1 (6 bases). Germline lookup yields CDR1 GTSNPN and CDR2 SVGIG (reference sequence). This CDR3 spans 13 amino acids. V was pared by 4 bases and J by 8 bases, with 15 bases between.

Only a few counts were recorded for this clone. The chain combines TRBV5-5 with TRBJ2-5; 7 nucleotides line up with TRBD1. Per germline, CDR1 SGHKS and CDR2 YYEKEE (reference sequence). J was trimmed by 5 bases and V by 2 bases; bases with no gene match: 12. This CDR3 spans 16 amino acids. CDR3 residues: CASSFSGQWSFETQYF. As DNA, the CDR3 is TGTGCCAGCAGCTTCTCGGGACAGTGGTCTTTCGAGACCCAGTACTTC.

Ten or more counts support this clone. The CDR3 region is CSGAQAGVSEQFF. In DNA, the CDR3 is TGCAGTGGGGCCCAAGCGGGAGTGAGTGAGCAGTTCTTC. The chain employs TRBV29-1 and TRBJ2-1; 8 positions match TRBD2. The CDR3 has 13 amino acids. Germline V gene lookup returns CDR1 SQVTM and CDR2 ANQGSEA.

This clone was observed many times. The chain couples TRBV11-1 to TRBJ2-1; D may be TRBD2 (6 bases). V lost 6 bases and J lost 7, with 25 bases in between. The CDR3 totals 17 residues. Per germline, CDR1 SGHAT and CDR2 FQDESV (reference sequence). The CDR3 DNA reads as TGTGCCAGCAGATCCGACCCCGGGACTGGACCTGGGAATGAGCAGTTCTTC. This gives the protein CASRSDPGTGPGNEQFF.

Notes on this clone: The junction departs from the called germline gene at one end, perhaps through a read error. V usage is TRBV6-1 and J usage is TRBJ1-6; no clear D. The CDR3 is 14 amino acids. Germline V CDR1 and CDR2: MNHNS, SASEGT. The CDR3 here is CASSSTENDSPLQF. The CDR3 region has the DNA TGTGCCAGCAGTTCCACGGAAAACGACTCACCCCTCCAATTT.

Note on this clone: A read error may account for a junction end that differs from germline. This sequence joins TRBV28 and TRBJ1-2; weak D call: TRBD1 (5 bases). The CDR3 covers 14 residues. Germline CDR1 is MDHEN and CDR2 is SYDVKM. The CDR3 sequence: CASSSGTYNCGYTF. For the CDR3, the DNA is TGTGCCAGCAGTTCCGGGACGTACAACTGTGGCTACACCTTC.

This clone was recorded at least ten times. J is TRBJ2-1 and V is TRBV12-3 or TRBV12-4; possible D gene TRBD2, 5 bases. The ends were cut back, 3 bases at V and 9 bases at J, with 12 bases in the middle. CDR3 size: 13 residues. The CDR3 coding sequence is TGTGCCAGCAGTTTGAGTCGGGAATTTGAGCAGTTCTTC. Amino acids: CASSLSREFEQFF.

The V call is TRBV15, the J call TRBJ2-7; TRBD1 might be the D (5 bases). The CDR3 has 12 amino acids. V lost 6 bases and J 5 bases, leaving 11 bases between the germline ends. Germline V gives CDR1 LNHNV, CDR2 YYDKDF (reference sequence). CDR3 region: CATRRGSNEQYF. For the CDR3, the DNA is TGTGCCACCAGAAGGGGTAGCAACGAGCAGTACTTC.

CDR3 bases: TGCGCCAGCAGTGGATCAGGGGAGGATGAGCAGTTCTTC. This codes for CASSGSGEDEQFF. The chain couples TRBV4-3 to TRBJ2-1, with D perhaps being TRBD1 or TRBD2 (6 bases each). Germline assignment: CDR1 LGHNA and CDR2 YSLEER. The CDR3 has 13 amino acids. V was trimmed by 6 bases and J by 8 bases, leaving 14 bases between them.

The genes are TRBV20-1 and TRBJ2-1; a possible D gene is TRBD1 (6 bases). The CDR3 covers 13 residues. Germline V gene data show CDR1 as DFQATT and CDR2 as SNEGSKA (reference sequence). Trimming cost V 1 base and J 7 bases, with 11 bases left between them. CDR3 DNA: TGCAGTGCTAGAGGGGGGCCTTGGAATGAGCAGTTCTTC. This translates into CSARGGPWNEQFF.

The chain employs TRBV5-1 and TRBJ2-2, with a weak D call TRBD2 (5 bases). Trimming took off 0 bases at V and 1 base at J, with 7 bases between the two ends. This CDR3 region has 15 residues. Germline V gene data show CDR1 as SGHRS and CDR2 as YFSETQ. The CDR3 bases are TGCGCCAGCAGCTTGGCCGGGATGAACACCGGGGAGCTGTTTTTT. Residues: CASSLAGMNTGELFF.

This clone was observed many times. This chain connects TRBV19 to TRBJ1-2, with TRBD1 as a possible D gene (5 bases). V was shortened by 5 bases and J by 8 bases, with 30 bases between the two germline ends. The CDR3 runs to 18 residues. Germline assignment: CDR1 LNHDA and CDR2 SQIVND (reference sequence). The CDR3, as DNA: TGTGCCAGTAGTCCCGGCTTTGGGGGACGTACTGAAAGTCTAGGCTACACCTTC. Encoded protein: CASSPGFGGRTESLGYTF. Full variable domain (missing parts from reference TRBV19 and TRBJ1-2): DGGITQSPKYLFRKEGQNVTLSCEQNLNHDAMYWYRQDPGQGLRLIYYSQIVNDFQKGDIAEGYSVSREKKESFPLTVTSAQKNPTAFYLCASSPGFGGRTESLGYTFGSGTRLTVV.

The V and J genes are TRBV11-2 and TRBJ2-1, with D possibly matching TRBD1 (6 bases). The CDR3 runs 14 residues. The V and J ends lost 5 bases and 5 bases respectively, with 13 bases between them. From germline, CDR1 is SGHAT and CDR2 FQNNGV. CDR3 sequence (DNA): TGTGCCAGCAGCCCGGGACATCCGAACAATGAGCAGTTCTTC. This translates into CASSPGHPNNEQFF.

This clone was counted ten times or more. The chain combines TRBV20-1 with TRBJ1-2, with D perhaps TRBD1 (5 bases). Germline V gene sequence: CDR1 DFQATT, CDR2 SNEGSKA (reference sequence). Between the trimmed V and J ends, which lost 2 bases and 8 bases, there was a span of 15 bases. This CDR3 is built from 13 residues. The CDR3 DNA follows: TGCAGTGCTAGACCCTCAGGGAGGGGAGGCTACACCTTC. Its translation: CSARPSGRGGYTF.

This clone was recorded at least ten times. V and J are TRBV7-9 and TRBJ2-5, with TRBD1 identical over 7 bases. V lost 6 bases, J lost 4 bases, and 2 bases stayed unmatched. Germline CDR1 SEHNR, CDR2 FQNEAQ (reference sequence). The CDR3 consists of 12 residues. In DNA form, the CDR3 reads TGTGCCAGCAGTTGGACAGGAGAGACCCAGTACTTC. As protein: CASSWTGETQYF.

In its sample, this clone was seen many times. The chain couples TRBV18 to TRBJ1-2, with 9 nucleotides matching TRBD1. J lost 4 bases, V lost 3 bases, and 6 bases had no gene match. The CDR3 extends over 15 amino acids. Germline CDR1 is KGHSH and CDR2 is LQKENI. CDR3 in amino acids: CASSPPGTGLYGYTF. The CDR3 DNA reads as TGTGCCAGCTCACCCCCCGGGACAGGGCTCTATGGCTACACCTTC. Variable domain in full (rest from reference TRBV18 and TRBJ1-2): NAGVMQNPRHLVRRRGQEARLRCSPMKGHSHVYWYRQLPEEGLKFMVYLQKENIIDESGMPKERFSAEFPKEGPSILRIQQVVRGDSAAYFCASSPPGTGLYGYTFGSGTRLTVV.

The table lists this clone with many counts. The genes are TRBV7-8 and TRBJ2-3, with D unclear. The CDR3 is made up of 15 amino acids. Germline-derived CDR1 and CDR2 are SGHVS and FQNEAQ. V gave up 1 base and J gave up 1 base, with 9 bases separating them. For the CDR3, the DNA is TGTGCCAGCAGCTTAGAGACGCCGCGCACAGATACGCAGTATTTT. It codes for CASSLETPRTDTQYF.

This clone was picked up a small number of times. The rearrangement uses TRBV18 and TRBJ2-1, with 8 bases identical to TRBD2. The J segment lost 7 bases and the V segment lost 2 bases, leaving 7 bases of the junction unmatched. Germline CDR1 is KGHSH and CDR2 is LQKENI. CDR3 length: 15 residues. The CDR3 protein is CASSPRPGLDNEQFF. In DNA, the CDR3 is TGTGCCAGCTCACCAAGGCCGGGACTAGATAATGAGCAGTTCTTC.

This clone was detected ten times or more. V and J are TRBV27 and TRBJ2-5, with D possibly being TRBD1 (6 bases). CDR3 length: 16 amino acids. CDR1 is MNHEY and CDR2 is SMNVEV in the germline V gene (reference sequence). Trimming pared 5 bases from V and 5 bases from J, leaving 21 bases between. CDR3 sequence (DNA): TGTGCCAGCAGTCCGTTTTTCCAGGGGTCCCATGAGACCCAGTACTTC. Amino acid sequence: CASSPFFQGSHETQYF.

CDR3 region: CATSVRRDRVEKLFF. CDR3 nucleotides: TGTGCCACCAGCGTCCGGAGGGACAGGGTTGAAAAACTGTTTTTT. This rearrangement joins TRBV15 to TRBJ1-4, with 9 bases identical to TRBD1. J lost 7 bases, V lost 5 bases, and 8 bases had no gene match. The germline V gene has CDR1 LNHNV and CDR2 YYDKDF (reference sequence). This CDR3 comprises 15 residues.

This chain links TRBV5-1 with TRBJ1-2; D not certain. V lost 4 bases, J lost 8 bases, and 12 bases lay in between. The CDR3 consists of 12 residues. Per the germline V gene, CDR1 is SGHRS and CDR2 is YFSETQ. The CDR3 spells CASSVGVEGYTF. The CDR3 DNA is TGCGCCAGCAGCGTTGGTGTTGAAGGCTACACCTTC.